This T cell receptor (beta chain) was sequenced during a study of T cells in Graves' hyperthyroidism and ophthalmopathy. Looked up from germline, CDR1 is LGHDT and CDR2 is YNNKEL (reference sequence). With 2 bases removed from V and 1 base from J, the gap between germline ends came to 7 bases. The length of the CDR3 is 14 residues. TCR beta CDR3 region amplification was performed from RNA transcripts. HTBI primers drove first-round RT-PCR of the TCR CDR3. TCRdb processed the multiplex PCR reads anew with MiXCR; each CDR3 protein has one entry. The top ten hold around 20% of the sample, which has 370,000 or so distinct CDR3 sequences, approximately 13% seen once.

The TCR sequence derives from a man aged 30-40 years with Graves' hyperthyroidism that later progressed to Graves' ophthalmopathy. Sequencing was carried out using blood. V is TRBV3-1 and J is TRBJ2-3; no firm D call. As DNA, the CDR3 is TGTGCCAGCAGCCAAAGGCCCCGCACAGATACGCAGTATTTT. This gives the protein CASSQRPRTDTQYF.